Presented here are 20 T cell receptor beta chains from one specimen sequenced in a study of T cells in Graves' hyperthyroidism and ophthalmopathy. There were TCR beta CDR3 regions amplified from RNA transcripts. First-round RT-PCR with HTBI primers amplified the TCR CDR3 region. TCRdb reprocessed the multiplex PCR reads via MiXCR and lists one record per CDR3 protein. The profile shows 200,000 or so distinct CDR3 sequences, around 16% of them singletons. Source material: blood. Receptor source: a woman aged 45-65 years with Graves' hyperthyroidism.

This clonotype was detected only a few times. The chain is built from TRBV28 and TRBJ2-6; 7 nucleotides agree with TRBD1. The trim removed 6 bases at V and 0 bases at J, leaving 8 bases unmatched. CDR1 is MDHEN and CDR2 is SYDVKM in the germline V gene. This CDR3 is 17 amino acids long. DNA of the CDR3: TGTGCCAGCAGACAACCGGGACAGAACTCTGGGGCCAACGTCCTGACTTTC. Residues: CASRQPGQNSGANVLTF.

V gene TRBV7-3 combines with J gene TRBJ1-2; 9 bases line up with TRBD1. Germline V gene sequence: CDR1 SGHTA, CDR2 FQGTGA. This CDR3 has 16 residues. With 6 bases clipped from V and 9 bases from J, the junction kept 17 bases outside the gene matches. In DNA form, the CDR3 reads TGTGCCAGCAGGAAGTATACAGGGGGCGCGGATTATAGCTACACCTTC. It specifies CASRKYTGGADYSYTF.

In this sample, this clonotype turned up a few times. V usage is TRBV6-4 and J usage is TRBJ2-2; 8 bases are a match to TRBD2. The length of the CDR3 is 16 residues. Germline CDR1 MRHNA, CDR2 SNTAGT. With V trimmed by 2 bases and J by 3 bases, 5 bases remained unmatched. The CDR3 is CASSDAGGEHTGELFF. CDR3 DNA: TGTGCCAGCAGTGACGCGGGGGGAGAGCACACCGGGGAGCTGTTTTTT.

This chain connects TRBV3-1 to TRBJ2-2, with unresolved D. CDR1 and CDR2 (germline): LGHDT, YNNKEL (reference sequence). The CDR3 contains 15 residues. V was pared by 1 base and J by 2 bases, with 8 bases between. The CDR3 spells CASSQGATNTGELFF. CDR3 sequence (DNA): TGTGCCAGCAGCCAAGGGGCGACAAACACCGGGGAGCTGTTTTTT.

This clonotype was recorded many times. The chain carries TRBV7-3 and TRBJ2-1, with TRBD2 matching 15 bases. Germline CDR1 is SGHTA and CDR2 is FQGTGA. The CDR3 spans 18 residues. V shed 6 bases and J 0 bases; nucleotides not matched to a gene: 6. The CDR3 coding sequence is TGTGCCAGCAGGGGGGGACTAGCGGGAGGAGGCTCCTACAATGAGCAGTTCTTC. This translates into CASRGGLAGGGSYNEQFF.

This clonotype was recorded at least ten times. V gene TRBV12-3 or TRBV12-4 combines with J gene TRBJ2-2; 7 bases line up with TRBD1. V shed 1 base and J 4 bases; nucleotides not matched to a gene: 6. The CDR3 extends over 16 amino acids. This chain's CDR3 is CASSLGAGGRTGELFF. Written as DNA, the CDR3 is TGTGCCAGCAGTTTAGGGGCAGGGGGTCGCACCGGGGAGCTGTTTTTT.

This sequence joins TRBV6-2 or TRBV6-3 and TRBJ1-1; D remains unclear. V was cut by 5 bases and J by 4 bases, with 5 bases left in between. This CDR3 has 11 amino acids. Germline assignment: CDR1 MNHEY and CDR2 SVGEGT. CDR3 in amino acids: CASSKITEAFF. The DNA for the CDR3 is TGTGCCAGCAGTAAGATCACTGAAGCTTTCTTT.

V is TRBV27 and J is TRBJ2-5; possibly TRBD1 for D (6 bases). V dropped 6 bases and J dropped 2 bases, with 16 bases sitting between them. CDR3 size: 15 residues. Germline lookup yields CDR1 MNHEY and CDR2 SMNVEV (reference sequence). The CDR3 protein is CASSHSTGLQETQYF. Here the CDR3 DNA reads TGTGCCAGCAGCCACTCAACAGGGTTACAAGAGACCCAGTACTTC.

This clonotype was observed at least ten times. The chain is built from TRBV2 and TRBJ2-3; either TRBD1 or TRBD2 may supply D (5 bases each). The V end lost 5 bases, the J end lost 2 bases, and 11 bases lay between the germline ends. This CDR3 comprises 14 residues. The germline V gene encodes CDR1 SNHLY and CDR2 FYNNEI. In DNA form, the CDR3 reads TGTGCCAGCAGTTCGCAGGGAGTCACAGATACGCAGTATTTT. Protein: CASSSQGVTDTQYF. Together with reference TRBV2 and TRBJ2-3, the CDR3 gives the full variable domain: EPEVTQTPSHQVTQMGQEVILRCVPISNHLYFYWYRQILGQKVEFLVSFYNNEISEKSEIFDDQFSVERPDGSNFTLKIRSTKLEDSAMYFCASSSQGVTDTQYFGPGTRLTVL.

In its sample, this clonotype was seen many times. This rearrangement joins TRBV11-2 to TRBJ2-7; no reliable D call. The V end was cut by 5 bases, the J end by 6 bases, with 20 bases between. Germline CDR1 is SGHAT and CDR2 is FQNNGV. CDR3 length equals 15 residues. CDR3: CASSTSGSLSLEQYF. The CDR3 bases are TGTGCCAGCAGCACCTCGGGTAGTCTCTCCCTCGAGCAGTACTTC.

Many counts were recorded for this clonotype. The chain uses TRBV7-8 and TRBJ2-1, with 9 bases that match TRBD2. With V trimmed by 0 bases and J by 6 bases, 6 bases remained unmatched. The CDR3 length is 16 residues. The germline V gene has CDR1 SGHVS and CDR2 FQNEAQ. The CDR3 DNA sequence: TGTGCCAGCAGCTTAGCCCGGACTAGCGACCGCAATGAGCAGTTCTTC. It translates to CASSLARTSDRNEQFF.

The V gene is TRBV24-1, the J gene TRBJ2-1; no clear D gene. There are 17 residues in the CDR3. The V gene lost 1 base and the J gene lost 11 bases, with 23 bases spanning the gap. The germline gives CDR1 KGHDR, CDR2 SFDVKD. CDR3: CATSDFFHSTDKQKQFF. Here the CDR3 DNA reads TGTGCCACCAGTGATTTTTTCCATTCTACAGACAAACAGAAGCAGTTCTTC.

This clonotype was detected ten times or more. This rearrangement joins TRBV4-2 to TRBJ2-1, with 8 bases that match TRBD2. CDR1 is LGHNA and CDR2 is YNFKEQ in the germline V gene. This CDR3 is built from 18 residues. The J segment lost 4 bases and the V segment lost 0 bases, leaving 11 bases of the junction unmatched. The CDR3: CASSQDQGQSSGYNEQFF. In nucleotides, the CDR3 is TGTGCCAGCAGCCAAGACCAGGGCCAGTCTAGCGGGTACAATGAGCAGTTCTTC.

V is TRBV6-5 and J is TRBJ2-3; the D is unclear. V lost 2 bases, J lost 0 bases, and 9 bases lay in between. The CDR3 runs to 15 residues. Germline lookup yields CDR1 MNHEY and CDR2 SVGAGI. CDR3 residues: CASSYAQTSTDTQYF. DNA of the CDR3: TGTGCCAGCAGTTACGCACAAACAAGCACAGATACGCAGTATTTT.

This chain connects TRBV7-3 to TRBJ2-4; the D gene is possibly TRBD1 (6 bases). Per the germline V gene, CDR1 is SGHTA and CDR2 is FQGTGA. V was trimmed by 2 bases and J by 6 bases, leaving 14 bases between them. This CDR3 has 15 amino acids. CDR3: CASSLSGGDGNIQYF. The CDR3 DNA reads TGTGCCAGCAGCTTATCTGGGGGCGACGGAAACATTCAGTACTTC.

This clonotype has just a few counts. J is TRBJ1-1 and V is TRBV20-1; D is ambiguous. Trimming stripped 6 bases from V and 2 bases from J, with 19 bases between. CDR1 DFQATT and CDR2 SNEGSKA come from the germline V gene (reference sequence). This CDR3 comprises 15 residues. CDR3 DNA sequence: TGCAGTGCCCCGCTCAACCTAGGCCTAAACACTGAAGCTTTCTTT. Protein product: CSAPLNLGLNTEAFF.

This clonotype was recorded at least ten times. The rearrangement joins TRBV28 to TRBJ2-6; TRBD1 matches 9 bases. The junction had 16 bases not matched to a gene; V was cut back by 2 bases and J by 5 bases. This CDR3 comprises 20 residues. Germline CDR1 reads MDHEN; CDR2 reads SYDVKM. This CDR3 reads CASSLVFGQGQVFRANVLTF. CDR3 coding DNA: TGTGCCAGCAGTTTAGTGTTCGGACAGGGGCAAGTGTTCCGGGCCAACGTCCTGACTTTC.

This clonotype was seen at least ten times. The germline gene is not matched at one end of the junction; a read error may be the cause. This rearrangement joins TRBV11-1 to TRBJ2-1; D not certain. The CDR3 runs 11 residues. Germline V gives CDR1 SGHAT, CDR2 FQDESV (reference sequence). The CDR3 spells CASSSNNEQFF. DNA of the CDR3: TGTGCCAGCAGCTCCAACAATGAGCAGTTCTTC.

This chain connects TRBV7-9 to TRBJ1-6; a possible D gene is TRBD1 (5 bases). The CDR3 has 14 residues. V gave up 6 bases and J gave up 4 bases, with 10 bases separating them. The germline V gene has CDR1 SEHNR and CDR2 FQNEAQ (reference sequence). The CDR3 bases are TGTGCCAGCAGTAGGGACGGATATAATTCACCCCTCCACTTT. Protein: CASSRDGYNSPLHF.

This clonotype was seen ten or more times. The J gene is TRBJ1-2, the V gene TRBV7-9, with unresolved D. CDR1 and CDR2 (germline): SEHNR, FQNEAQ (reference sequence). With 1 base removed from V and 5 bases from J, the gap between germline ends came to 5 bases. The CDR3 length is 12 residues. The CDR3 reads CASSLVKYGYTF. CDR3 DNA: TGTGCCAGCAGCTTAGTTAAGTATGGCTACACCTTC.